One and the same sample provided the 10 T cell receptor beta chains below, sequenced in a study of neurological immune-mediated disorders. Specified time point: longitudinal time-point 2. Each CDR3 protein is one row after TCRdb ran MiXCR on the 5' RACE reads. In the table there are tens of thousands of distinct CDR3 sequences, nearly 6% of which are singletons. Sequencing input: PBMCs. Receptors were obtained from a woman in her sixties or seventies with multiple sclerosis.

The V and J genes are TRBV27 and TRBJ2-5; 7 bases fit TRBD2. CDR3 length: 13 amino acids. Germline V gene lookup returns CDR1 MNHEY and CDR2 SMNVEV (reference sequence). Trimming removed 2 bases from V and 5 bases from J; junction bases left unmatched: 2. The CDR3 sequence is CASSLLGGETQYF. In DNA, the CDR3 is TGTGCCAGCAGTTTACTGGGGGGGGAGACCCAGTACTTC.

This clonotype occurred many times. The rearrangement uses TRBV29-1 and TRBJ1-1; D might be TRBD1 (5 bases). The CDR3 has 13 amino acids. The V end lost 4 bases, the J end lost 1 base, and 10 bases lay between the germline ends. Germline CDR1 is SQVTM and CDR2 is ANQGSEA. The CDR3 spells CSVVEGPNTEAFF. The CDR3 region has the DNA TGCAGCGTTGTGGAGGGGCCGAACACTGAAGCTTTCTTT. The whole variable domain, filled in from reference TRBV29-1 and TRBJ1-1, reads SAVISQKPSRDICQRGTSLTIQCQVDSQVTMMFWYRQQPGQSLTLIATANQGSEATYESGFVIDKFPISRPNLTFSTLTVSNMSPEDSSIYLCSVVEGPNTEAFFGQGTRLTVV.

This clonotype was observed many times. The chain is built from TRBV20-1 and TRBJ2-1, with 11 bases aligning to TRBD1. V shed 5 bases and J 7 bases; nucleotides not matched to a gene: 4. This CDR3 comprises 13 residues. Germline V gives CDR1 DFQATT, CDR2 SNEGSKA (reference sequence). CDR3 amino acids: CSAGQGARNEQFF. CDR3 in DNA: TGCAGTGCTGGACAGGGGGCAAGGAATGAGCAGTTCTTC.

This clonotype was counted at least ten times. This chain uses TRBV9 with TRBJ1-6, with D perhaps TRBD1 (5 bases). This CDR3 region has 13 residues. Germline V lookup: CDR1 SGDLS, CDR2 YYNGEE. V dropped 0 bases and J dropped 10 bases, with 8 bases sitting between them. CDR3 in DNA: TGTGCCAGCAGCGTAGTTGGGGGGTCACCCCTCCACTTT. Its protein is CASSVVGGSPLHF.

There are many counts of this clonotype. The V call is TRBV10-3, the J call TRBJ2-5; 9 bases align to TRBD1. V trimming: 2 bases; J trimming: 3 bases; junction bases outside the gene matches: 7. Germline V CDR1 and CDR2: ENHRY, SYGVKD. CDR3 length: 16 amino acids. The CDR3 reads CAISEMGQGREETQYF. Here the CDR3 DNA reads TGTGCCATCAGTGAGATGGGACAGGGAAGGGAAGAGACCCAGTACTTC.

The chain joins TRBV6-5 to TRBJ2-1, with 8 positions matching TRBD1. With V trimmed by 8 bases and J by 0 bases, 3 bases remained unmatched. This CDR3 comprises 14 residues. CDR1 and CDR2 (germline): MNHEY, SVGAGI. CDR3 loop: CASAGQGSYNEQFF. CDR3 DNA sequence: TGTGCCAGCGCAGGACAGGGCTCCTACAATGAGCAGTTCTTC.

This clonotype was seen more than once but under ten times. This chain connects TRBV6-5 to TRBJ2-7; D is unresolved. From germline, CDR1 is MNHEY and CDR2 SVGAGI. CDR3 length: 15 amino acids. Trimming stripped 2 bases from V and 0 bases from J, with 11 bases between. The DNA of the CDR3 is TGTGCCAGCAGTTACGGTCCGCAATACTCCTACGAGCAGTACTTC. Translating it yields CASSYGPQYSYEQYF.

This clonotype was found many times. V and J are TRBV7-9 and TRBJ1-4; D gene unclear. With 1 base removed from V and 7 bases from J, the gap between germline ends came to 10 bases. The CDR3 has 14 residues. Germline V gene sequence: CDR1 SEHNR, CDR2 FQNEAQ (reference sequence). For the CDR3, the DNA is TGTGCCAGCAGCTTAGTCCAAGGGAGTGAAAAACTGTTTTTT. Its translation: CASSLVQGSEKLFF.

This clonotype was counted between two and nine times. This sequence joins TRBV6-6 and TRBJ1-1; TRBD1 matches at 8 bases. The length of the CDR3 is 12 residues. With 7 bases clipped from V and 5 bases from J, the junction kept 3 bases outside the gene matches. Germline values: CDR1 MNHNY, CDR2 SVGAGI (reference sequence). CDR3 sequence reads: CASTQGGTEAFF. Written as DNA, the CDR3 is TGTGCCAGCACACAGGGGGGGACTGAAGCTTTCTTT.

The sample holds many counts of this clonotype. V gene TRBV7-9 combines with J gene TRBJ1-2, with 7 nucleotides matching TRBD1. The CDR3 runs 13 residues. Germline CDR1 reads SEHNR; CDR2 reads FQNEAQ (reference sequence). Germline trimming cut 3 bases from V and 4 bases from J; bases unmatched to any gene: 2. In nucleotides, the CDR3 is TGTGCCAGCAGCTTTGAGGGGGCCTATGGCTACACCTTC. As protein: CASSFEGAYGYTF.